This note documents a single T cell receptor (beta chain) sequence. Antigen: not known. This entry belongs to a study of cytomegalovirus exposure and HLA in healthy donors. Use of 60 Vbeta and 13 Jbeta primers characterized the PCR. The assay was immunoSEQ multiplex PCR, and TCRdb's table has in-frame clones only and misses some. The data show about 140,000 clones, 70% to 85% seen once. CDR3 length: 18 amino acids. Germline CDR1 is PRHDT and CDR2 is FYEKMQ (reference sequence). The junction had 11 bases not matched to a gene; V was cut back by 0 bases and J by 2 bases. Findings of the study overall: An assumption of roughly uniform sequencing depth across donors underlay the presence/absence analyses.

The source material was PBMCs. The origin of this receptor is a man aged 25-45 years in good health and CMV-seropositive. The chain combines TRBV13 with TRBJ2-5; 8 nucleotides line up with TRBD2. CDR3 sequence: CASSLGSGRAPWQETQYF. The CDR3 DNA reads as TGTGCCAGCAGCTTAGGATCCGGGAGGGCCCCTTGGCAAGAGACCCAGTACTTC.